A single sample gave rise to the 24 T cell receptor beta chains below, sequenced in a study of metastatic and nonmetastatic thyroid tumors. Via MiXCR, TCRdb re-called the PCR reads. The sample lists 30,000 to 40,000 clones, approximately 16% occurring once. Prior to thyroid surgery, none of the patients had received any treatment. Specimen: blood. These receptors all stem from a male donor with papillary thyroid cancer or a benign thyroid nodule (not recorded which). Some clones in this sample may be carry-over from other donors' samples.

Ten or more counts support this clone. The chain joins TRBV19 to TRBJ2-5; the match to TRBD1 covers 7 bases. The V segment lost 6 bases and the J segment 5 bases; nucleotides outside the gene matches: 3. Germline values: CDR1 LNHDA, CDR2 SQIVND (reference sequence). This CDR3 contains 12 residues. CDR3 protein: CASRNRGETQYF. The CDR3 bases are TGTGCCAGTAGAAACAGGGGTGAGACCCAGTACTTC.

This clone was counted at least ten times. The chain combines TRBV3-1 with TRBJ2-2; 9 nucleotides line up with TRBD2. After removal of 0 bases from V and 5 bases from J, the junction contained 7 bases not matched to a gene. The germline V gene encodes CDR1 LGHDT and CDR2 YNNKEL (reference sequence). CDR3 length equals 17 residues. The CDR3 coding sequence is TGTGCCAGCAGCCAAGATGTAGCGGGAGAGTGGACCGGGGAGCTGTTTTTT. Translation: CASSQDVAGEWTGELFF.

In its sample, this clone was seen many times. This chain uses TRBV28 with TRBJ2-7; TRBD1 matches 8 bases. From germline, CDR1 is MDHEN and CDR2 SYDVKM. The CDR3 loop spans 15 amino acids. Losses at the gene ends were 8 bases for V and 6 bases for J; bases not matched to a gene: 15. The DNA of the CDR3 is TGTGCCAGCTCAAGGAGTGCAGGGGGCTCTCGCGAGCAGTACTTC. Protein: CASSRSAGGSREQYF. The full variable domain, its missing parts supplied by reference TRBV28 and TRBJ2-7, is DVKVTQSSRYLVKRTGEKVFLECVQDMDHENMFWYRQDPGLGLRLIYFSYDVKMKEKGDIPEGYSVSREKKERFSLILESASTNQTSMYLCASSRSAGGSREQYFGPGTRLTVT.

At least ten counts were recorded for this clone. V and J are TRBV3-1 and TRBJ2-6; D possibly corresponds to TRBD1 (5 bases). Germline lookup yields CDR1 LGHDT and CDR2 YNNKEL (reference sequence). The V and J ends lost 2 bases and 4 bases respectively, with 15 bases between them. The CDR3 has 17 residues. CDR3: CASSQKKGISGANVLTF. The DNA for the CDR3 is TGTGCCAGCAGCCAAAAAAAGGGGATATCCGGGGCCAACGTCCTGACTTTC.

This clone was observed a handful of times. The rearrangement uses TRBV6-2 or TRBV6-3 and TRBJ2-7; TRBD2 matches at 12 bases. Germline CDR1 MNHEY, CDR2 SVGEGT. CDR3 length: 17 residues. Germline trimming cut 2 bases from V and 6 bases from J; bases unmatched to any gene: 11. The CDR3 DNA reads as TGTGCCAGCAGTTACGGTCTAGCGGGAGGGCCATTAAGCGAGCAGTACTTC. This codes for CASSYGLAGGPLSEQYF.

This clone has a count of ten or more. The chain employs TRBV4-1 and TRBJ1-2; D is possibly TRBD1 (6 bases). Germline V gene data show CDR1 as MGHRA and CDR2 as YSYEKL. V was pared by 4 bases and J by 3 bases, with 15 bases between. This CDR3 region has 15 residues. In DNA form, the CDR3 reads TGCGCCAGCAGCCGGGGGGCAGGTGAGGACTATGGCTACACCTTC. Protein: CASSRGAGEDYGYTF.

The CDR3 spells CASKGDGQGRRWGRYEQYF. DNA for the CDR3: TGTGCCAGCAAAGGGGATGGACAGGGTCGGCGGTGGGGGCGATACGAGCAGTACTTC. The V gene is TRBV6-2 or TRBV6-3, the J gene TRBJ2-7; TRBD1 matches at 8 bases. The CDR3 contains 19 residues. Germline CDR1 is MNHEY and CDR2 is SVGEGT. Unmatched junction bases numbered 24, after V lost 7 bases and J lost 4 bases.

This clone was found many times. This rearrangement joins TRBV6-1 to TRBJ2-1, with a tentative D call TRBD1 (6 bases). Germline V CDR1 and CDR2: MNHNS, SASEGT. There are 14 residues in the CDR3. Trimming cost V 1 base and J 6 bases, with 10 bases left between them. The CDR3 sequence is CASSEGQVGNEQFF. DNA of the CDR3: TGTGCCAGCAGTGAAGGACAGGTTGGCAATGAGCAGTTCTTC.

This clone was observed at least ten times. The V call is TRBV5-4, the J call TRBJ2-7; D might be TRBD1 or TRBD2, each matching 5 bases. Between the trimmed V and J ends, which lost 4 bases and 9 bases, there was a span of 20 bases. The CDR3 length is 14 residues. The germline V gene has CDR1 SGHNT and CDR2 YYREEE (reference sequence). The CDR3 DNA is TGTGCCAGCAGCCCCGGGGACGGGGTAGCTCGGCAGTACTTC. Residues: CASSPGDGVARQYF.

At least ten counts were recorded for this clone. The CDR3 DNA reads TGTGCCAGCAGCGTAGTAGGGAGCGAATACTTCACAGATACGCAGTATTTT. Its translation is CASSVVGSEYFTDTQYF. J is TRBJ2-3 and V is TRBV9, with TRBD2 as a possible D gene (5 bases). Germline CDR1 reads SGDLS; CDR2 reads YYNGEE. The CDR3 is 17 amino acids. Trimming pared 0 bases from V and 2 bases from J, leaving 16 bases between. Drawing the rest from reference TRBV9 and TRBJ2-3, the complete variable domain is DSGVTQTPKHLITATGQRVTLRCSPRSGDLSVYWYQQSLDQGLQFLIQYYNGEERAKGNILERFSAQQFPDLHSELNLSSLELGDSALYFCASSVVGSEYFTDTQYFGPGTRLTVL.

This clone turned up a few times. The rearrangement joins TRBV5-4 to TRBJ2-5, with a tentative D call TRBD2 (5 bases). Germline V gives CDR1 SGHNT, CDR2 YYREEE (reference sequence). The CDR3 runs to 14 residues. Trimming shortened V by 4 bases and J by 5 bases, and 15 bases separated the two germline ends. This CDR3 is CASSAGRVLETQYF. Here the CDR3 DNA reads TGTGCCAGCAGCGCGGGTAGAGTATTGGAGACCCAGTACTTC.

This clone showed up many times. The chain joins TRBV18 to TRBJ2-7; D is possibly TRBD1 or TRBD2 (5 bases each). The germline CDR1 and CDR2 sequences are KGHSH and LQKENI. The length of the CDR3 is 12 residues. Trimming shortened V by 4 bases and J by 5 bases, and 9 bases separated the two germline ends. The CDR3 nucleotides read TGTGCCAGCTCACAAGAGGGACACGAGCAGTACTTC. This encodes CASSQEGHEQYF.

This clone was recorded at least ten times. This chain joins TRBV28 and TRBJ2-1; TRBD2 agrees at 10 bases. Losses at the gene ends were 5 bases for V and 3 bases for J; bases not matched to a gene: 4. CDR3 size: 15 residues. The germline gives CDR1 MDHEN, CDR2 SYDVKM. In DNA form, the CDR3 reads TGTGCCAGCAGTCTAACTAGCGGGGTCTACAATGAGCAGTTCTTC. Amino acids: CASSLTSGVYNEQFF.

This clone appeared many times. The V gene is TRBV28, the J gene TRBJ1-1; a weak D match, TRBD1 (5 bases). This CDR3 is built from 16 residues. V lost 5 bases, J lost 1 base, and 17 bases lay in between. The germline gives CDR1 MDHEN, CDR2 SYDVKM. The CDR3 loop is CASSHRLGGGNTEAFF. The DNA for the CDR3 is TGTGCCAGCAGTCACCGCCTCGGGGGGGGGAACACTGAAGCTTTCTTT.

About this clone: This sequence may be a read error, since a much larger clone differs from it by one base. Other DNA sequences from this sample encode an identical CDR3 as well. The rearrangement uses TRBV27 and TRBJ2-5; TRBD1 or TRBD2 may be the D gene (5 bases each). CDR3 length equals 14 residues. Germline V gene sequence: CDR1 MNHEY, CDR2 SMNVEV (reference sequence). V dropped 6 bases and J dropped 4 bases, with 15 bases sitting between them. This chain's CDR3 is CASRSGPGVETQYF. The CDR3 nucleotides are TGTGCCAGCAGATCGGGACCAGGTGTAGAGACCCAGTACTTC.

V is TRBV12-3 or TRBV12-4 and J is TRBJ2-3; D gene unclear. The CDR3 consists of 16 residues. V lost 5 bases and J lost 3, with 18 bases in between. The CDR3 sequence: CASSPGAGVFTDTQYF. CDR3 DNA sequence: TGTGCCAGCAGTCCCGGCGCAGGTGTATTTACAGATACGCAGTATTTT.

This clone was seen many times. As DNA, the CDR3 is TGCGCCAGCAGCTTGGGCCGGGGGCGAGAAAAACTGTTTTTT. This sequence encodes CASSLGRGREKLFF. The V call is TRBV5-1, the J call TRBJ1-4; tentative D call: TRBD1 (6 bases). This CDR3 spans 14 amino acids. Trimming shortened V by 0 bases and J by 8 bases, and 11 bases separated the two germline ends. Germline-derived CDR1 and CDR2 are SGHRS and YFSETQ.

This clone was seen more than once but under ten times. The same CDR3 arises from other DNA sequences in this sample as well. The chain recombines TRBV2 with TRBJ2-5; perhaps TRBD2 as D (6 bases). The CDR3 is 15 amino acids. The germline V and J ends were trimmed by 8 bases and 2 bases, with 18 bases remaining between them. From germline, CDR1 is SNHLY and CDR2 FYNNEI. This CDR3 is CASGGGSGRQETQYF. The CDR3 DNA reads TGTGCCAGCGGGGGTGGTAGCGGTAGGCAAGAGACCCAGTACTTC.

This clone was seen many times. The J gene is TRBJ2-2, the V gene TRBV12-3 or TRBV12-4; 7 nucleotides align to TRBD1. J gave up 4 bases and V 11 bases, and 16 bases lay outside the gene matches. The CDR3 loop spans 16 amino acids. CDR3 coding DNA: TGTGCCGTCCAGTTGGGACAGACCTCGAGCACCGGGGAGCTGTTTTTT. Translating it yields CAVQLGQTSSTGELFF.

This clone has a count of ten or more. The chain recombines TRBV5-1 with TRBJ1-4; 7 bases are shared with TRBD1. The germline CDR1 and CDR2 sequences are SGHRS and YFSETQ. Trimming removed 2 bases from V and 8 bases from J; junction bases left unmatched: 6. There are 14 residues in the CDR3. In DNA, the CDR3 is TGCGCCAGCAGCTTTGCAGGGGGACGGGAAAAACTGTTTTTT. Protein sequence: CASSFAGGREKLFF. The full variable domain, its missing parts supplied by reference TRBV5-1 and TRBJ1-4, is KAGVTQTPRYLIKTRGQQVTLSCSPISGHRSVSWYQQTPGQGLQFLFEYFSETQRNKGNFPGRFSGRQFSNSRSEMNVSTLELGDSALYLCASSFAGGREKLFFGSGTQLSVL.

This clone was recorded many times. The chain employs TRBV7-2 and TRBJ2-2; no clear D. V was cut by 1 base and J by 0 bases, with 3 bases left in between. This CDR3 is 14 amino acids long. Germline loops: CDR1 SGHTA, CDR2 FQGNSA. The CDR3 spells CASSLGANTGELFF. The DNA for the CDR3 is TGTGCCAGCAGCTTAGGCGCGAACACCGGGGAGCTGTTTTTT.

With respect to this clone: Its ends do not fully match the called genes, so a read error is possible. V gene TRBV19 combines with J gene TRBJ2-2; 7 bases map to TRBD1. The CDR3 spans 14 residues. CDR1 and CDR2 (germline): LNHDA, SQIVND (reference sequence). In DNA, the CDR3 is TGTGCCAGTAGTTTAACAGGGGTGACCGGGGAGTTGTTTTTT. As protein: CASSLTGVTGELFF.

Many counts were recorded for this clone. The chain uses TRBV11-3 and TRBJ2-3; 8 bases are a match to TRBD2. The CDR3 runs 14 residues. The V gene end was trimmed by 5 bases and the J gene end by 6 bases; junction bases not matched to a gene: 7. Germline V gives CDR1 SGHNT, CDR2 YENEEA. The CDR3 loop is CASSQRLAPDTQYF. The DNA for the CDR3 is TGTGCCAGCAGCCAGCGACTAGCGCCGGATACGCAGTATTTT.

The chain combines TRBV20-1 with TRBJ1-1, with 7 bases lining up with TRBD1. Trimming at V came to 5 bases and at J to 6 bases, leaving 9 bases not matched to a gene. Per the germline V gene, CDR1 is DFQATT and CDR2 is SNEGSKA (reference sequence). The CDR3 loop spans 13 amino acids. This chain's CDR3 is CSARQQGTAEAFF. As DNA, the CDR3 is TGCAGTGCTCGCCAACAGGGGACAGCTGAAGCTTTCTTT.